The rows below give T cell receptor beta chains drawn from one sample of a study of blood T cell repertoires in COVID-19. Profiled with immunoSEQ multiplex PCR; TCRdb holds only in-frame clones, not every one. The repertoire holds around 150,000 clones, with roughly 81% as singletons. The sample comprised peripheral blood. The receptors come from a woman aged 45-65 years with active or convalescent COVID-19. The conserved cysteine and the conserved F or W are not part of the CDR3 here. For some rows the clone size is stated as once, few or many, or as a class when expanded; others skip it.

J | size | V | CDR3
TRBJ1-5 | few | TRBV24-1 | ATSDGGQGAGQPQH
TRBJ2-7 | . | TRBV5-6 | ASSLGTGLTYEQY
TRBJ1-6 | once | TRBV28 | ASTGGLISPLH
TRBJ2-2 | . | TRBV7-9 | ASRSSGGNTGELF
TRBJ1-2 | . | TRBV4-2 | ASSQDREGVYGYT
TRBJ2-6 | . | TRBV2 | ASSATPSGANVLT
TRBJ2-3 | . | TRBV10-3 | AISLAGNQGDTQY
TRBJ1-4 | . | TRBV30 | AWSPQSNEKLF
TRBJ2-1 | . | TRBV29-1 | SAETDHNEQF
TRBJ2-7 | . | TRBV21-1 | ATKRWQSGYEQY
TRBJ1-3 | . | TRBV6-1 | ASSEQGRNTIY
TRBJ1-4 | . | TRBV5-1 | ASSSQGANEKLF
TRBJ1-5 | . | TRBV7-8 | ASSLILTGNQPQH
TRBJ2-1 | . | TRBV13 | ASSRQREREQF
TRBJ1-1 | . | TRBV28 | ASLGQGNTEAF
TRBJ1-1 | . | TRBV7-2 | ASSPGTVNTEAF
TRBJ1-5 | . | TRBV19 | ASSSGLILANQPQH
TRBJ1-1 | . | TRBV5-1 | ASSFDSLNTEAF
TRBJ1-2 | few | TRBV29-1 | SARTDGGDYGYT
TRBJ2-1 | . | TRBV20-1 | SASHEYEQF
TRBJ2-2 | . | TRBV19 | ASKSRDRDTGELF
TRBJ1-6 | . | TRBV30 | AWETGEPLH
TRBJ1-1 | few | TRBV7-9 | ASSLTEIMNAF
TRBJ2-5 | . | TRBV6-1 | ASSGIGQWKGETQY
TRBJ1-3 | . | TRBV5-1 | ASSSAGQGDTIY
TRBJ2-7 | . | TRBV6-1 | ASSEATQAWEQY
TRBJ1-1 | . | TRBV7-6 | ASSSRLIYTEAF
TRBJ2-7 | few | TRBV3-1/TRBV3-2 | ASSQEIGTVPYEQY
TRBJ1-2 | . | TRBV5-1 | ASTEGGVGTLNYGYT
TRBJ2-5 | . | TRBV19 | ASSIGGTEQETQY
TRBJ1-2 | . | TRBV30 | AWTGSHGYT
TRBJ1-2 | once | TRBV29-1 | SVVQDYGYT
TRBJ2-1 | . | TRBV4-3 | ASSQDRDLLYNEQF
TRBJ1-5 | . | TRBV19 | ASGPRLDQPQH
TRBJ2-7 | once | TRBV24-1 | VTSDTGTGGYEQY
TRBJ2-6 | few | TRBV5-1 | ASSRTVYSGANVLT
TRBJ2-2 | . | TRBV14 | ASTPWGGLQGGTGELF
TRBJ2-1 | . | TRBV7-3 | ASSSDRVGNEQF
TRBJ1-6 | . | TRBV11-3 | ASSTGDLGLPSSYNSPLH
TRBJ2-1 | . | TRBV11-2 | ASSLEGAGGIEQF
TRBJ1-1 | once | TRBV4-3 | ASSQVRGNTEAF
TRBJ2-3 | . | TRBV12-5 | ASGTLAGDTDTQY
TRBJ2-7 | few | TRBV28 | ASSFGGTGLTSYEQY
TRBJ1-1 | . | TRBV2 | ASSGQGRTEAF
TRBJ2-2 | . | TRBV19 | ASSTRLAGRTGELF
TRBJ2-1 | few | TRBV4-3 | ASSQILSYNEQF
TRBJ1-5 | . | TRBV28 | ASSLWKGNQPQH
TRBJ2-1 | . | TRBV7-2 | ASSPTWLSYNEQF
TRBJ1-2 | once | TRBV7-2 | ASSPTVNYGYT
TRBJ2-5 | . | TRBV4-2 | ASRPDSQETQY
TRBJ2-6 | . | TRBV28 | ASTVGGANVLT
TRBJ2-7 | . | TRBV6-2/TRBV6-3 | ASSPGTSSYEQY